Following are 30 T cell receptor beta chains from one sample sequenced in a study of human T cells and chemical hapten exposure. This sample's time point: pre-sensitization, week 0. This sample's treatment: therapeutic diphenylcyclopropenone sensitization with weekly scalp DPC. Unfractionated whole blood yielded total RNA. TCRdb re-called the RACE reads through MiXCR, storing one row per CDR3 protein. The sample has about 34,000 distinct CDR3 sequences; about 9.3% are singletons. The sequencing here drew on whole blood, taken in connection with sensitization to the hapten diphenylcyclopropenone (DPC). The receptors derive from a middle-aged man with alopecia areata. Some clones in this sample may be carry-over from other donors' samples.

This clonotype was found a few times. The chain carries TRBV6-2 or TRBV6-3 and TRBJ2-1; the match to TRBD1 covers 7 bases. The CDR3 is 12 residues long. The germline CDR1 and CDR2 sequences are MNHEY and SVGEGT. V lost 5 bases to trimming and J lost 7 bases; unmatched junction nucleotides: 2. The CDR3 reads CASSQQGNEQFF. DNA for the CDR3: TGTGCCAGCAGTCAACAGGGGAATGAGCAGTTCTTC.

This clonotype has a count of ten or more. This chain joins TRBV3-1 and TRBJ2-5; D remains ambiguous. Germline V gene data show CDR1 as LGHDT and CDR2 as YNNKEL (reference sequence). Trimming removed 2 bases at V and 2 bases at J, with 12 bases between. The CDR3 contains 15 residues. This chain's CDR3 is CASSQRVLVQETQYF. The CDR3, as DNA: TGTGCCAGCAGCCAAAGGGTCCTGGTTCAAGAGACCCAGTACTTC.

V usage is TRBV7-8 and J usage is TRBJ2-1; a possible D gene is TRBD2 (6 bases). The CDR3 length is 16 residues. V was shortened by 2 bases and J by 0 bases, with 11 bases between the two germline ends. The germline gives CDR1 SGHVS, CDR2 FQNEAQ. For the CDR3, the DNA is TGTGCCAGCAGCTTATTTGGGAGGAGCTCCTACAATGAGCAGTTCTTC. This sequence encodes CASSLFGRSSYNEQFF.

This rearrangement joins TRBV11-2 to TRBJ2-2; TRBD1 agrees at 7 bases. CDR3 length equals 16 residues. The V segment lost 3 bases and the J segment 0 bases; nucleotides outside the gene matches: 4. Germline V CDR1 and CDR2: SGHAT, FQNNGV. The CDR3 sequence: CASSFNQGANTGELFF. The CDR3 DNA reads as TGTGCCAGCAGCTTTAACCAGGGGGCGAACACCGGGGAGCTGTTTTTT.

This clonotype has a count of ten or more. This chain links TRBV7-2 with TRBJ2-7; tentative D call: TRBD2 (6 bases). CDR3 size: 11 residues. Per germline, CDR1 SGHTA and CDR2 FQGNSA. Trimming took 9 bases from V and 3 from J, leaving 9 bases between them. The CDR3, as DNA: TGTGCCAGTGGGACTGTCTACGAGCAGTACTTC. It codes for CASGTVYEQYF.

This clonotype was observed at least ten times. V and J are TRBV5-4 and TRBJ1-4, with D unclear. The CDR3 is 13 residues long. Between the trimmed V and J ends, which lost 0 bases and 0 bases, there was a span of 0 bases. CDR1 and CDR2 from the germline V gene are SGHNT and YYREEE (reference sequence). The CDR3 here is CASSLATNEKLFF. For the CDR3, the DNA is TGTGCCAGCAGCTTGGCAACTAATGAAAAACTGTTTTTT. The variable domain in full, with the rest retrieved from reference TRBV5-4 and TRBJ1-4, is ETGVTQSPTHLIKTRGQQVTLRCSSQSGHNTVSWYQQALGQGPQFIFQYYREEENGRGNFPPRFSGLQFPNYSSELNVNALELDDSALYLCASSLATNEKLFFGSGTQLSVL.

The chain combines TRBV29-1 with TRBJ2-1; no definite D call. Germline values: CDR1 SQVTM, CDR2 ANQGSEA. The germline V and J ends were trimmed by 8 bases and 8 bases, with 19 bases remaining between them. CDR3 length equals 13 residues. As DNA, the CDR3 is TGCAGCTATAAATGGACCCCTGACGATGAGCAGTTCTTC. Translated, it gives CSYKWTPDDEQFF.

This clonotype showed up many times. The rearrangement uses TRBV7-2 and TRBJ2-3, with D perhaps TRBD1 (6 bases). Germline CDR1 is SGHTA and CDR2 is FQGNSA. This CDR3 is built from 14 residues. V was cut by 5 bases and J by 2 bases, with 11 bases left in between. CDR3 in amino acids: CASSLQGTTDTQYF. The CDR3 coding sequence is TGTGCCAGCAGCCTACAGGGAACCACAGATACGCAGTATTTT.

In its sample, this clonotype was seen many times. V and J are TRBV20-1 and TRBJ2-1; unclear D gene. This CDR3 is 12 amino acids long. Germline V lookup: CDR1 DFQATT, CDR2 SNEGSKA (reference sequence). V dropped 3 bases and J dropped 4 bases, with 7 bases sitting between them. CDR3 loop: CSARGFYNEQFF. The DNA for the CDR3 is TGCAGTGCTAGGGGGTTTTACAATGAGCAGTTCTTC.

This clonotype was recorded many times. The chain links TRBV12-3 or TRBV12-4 to TRBJ2-6; D not resolved. V was clipped by 6 bases and J by 0 bases, with 9 bases between them. CDR3 length: 15 residues. Here the CDR3 DNA reads TGTGCCAGCAGGGGTCGGGTCTCTGGGGCCAACGTCCTGACTTTC. Amino acid sequence: CASRGRVSGANVLTF.

This clonotype was seen ten or more times. This rearrangement joins TRBV4-1 to TRBJ2-7, with D possibly matching TRBD1 (6 bases). The CDR3 length is 13 residues. Germline CDR1 and CDR2: MGHRA and YSYEKL. V was shortened by 4 bases and J by 2 bases, with 9 bases between the two germline ends. CDR3 DNA: TGCGCCAGCAGCCTGGACAGACCCTACGAGCAGTACTTC. This sequence encodes CASSLDRPYEQYF.

This clonotype was detected ten times or more. The V and J genes are TRBV7-6 and TRBJ2-5; 8 bases fit TRBD1. V was pared by 5 bases and J by 4 bases, with 6 bases of the junction left unmatched. CDR1 is SGHVS and CDR2 is FNYEAQ in the germline V gene. This CDR3 spans 14 amino acids. The CDR3 nucleotides read TGTGCCAGCAGCCCGGACAGGGCGAGAGAGACCCAGTACTTC. Its translation: CASSPDRARETQYF. Supplemented by reference TRBV7-6 and TRBJ2-5, the full variable domain reads GAGVSQSPRYKVTKRGQDVALRCDPISGHVSLYWYRQALGQGPEFLTYFNYEAQQDKSGLPNDRFSAERPEGSISTLTIQRTEQRDSAMYRCASSPDRARETQYFGPGTRLLVL.

The chain is built from TRBV21-1 and TRBJ2-7; the D segment call TRBD2 is taken from the table without a DNA check. TRBV21-1 is deemed a pseudogene. The CDR3 loop spans 13 amino acids. DNA for the CDR3: TGTGCCAGCAGCAAAGTCCAGGGAGGAGAGCAGTACTTC. Translation gives CASSKVQGGEQYF.

This rearrangement joins TRBV28 to TRBJ2-3, with TRBD1 matching over 7 bases. V trimming: 2 bases; J trimming: 2 bases; junction bases outside the gene matches: 7. Germline CDR1 MDHEN, CDR2 SYDVKM. CDR3 length equals 16 residues. The CDR3 sequence: CASSLMGQLLTDTQYF. CDR3 in DNA: TGTGCCAGCAGTTTAATGGGACAGCTACTCACAGATACGCAGTATTTT.

This clonotype was seen more than once but under ten times. The chain carries TRBV29-1 and TRBJ2-2; the match to TRBD1 covers 12 bases. J gave up 4 bases and V 6 bases, and 9 bases lay outside the gene matches. Germline CDR1 is SQVTM and CDR2 is ANQGSEA. There are 16 residues in the CDR3. For the CDR3, the DNA is TGCAGCGTCGAACCCCGGGACAGGGGGCTCACCGGGGAGCTGTTTTTT. Protein: CSVEPRDRGLTGELFF.

This clonotype was seen at least ten times. The chain is built from TRBV20-1 and TRBJ2-1, with 9 bases lining up with TRBD1. The V and J ends lost 3 bases and 4 bases, in that order; junction bases with no gene match: 7. Germline-derived CDR1 and CDR2 are DFQATT and SNEGSKA (reference sequence). This CDR3 comprises 15 residues. The DNA for the CDR3 is TGCAGTGCTAGGGGGAACGACAGGGGGTACAATGAGCAGTTCTTC. It translates to CSARGNDRGYNEQFF.

This clonotype was counted many times. The chain links TRBV19 to TRBJ2-2; TRBD1 agrees at 9 bases. This CDR3 has 16 residues. CDR1 is LNHDA, CDR2 SQIVND, per germline (reference sequence). The V gene end was trimmed by 4 bases and the J gene end by 7 bases; junction bases not matched to a gene: 10. The CDR3 region is CASSKDRGSGVGELFF. For the CDR3, the DNA is TGTGCCAGTAGTAAGGACAGGGGAAGTGGGGTCGGGGAGCTGTTTTTT. Complete variable domain (other parts from reference TRBV19 and TRBJ2-2): DGGITQSPKYLFRKEGQNVTLSCEQNLNHDAMYWYRQDPGQGLRLIYYSQIVNDFQKGDIAEGYSVSREKKESFPLTVTSAQKNPTAFYLCASSKDRGSGVGELFFGEGSRLTVL.

Ten or more counts support this clonotype. J is TRBJ2-7 and V is TRBV3-2; the D call in the table, TRBD1, was not verified against the DNA. TRBV3-2 is deemed a pseudogene. This CDR3 spans 15 amino acids. CDR3 residues: CASSPAGTGCYEQYF. Written as DNA, the CDR3 is TGTGCCAGCAGCCCCGCCGGGACAGGGTGCTACGAGCAGTACTTC.

This clonotype came up many times. The junction does not match germline at one end; this may be a read error. This chain uses TRBV7-8 with TRBJ2-1, with TRBD2 as a possible D gene (6 bases). This CDR3 comprises 13 residues. Germline V gene lookup returns CDR1 SGHVS and CDR2 FQNEAQ. CDR3 in amino acids: CASSLGPGELPVF. The CDR3 nucleotides read TGTGCCAGCAGCTTAGGGCCGGGAGAACTCCCAGTCTTC.

The table lists this clonotype with many counts. This chain links TRBV29-1 with TRBJ2-2; D may be TRBD1 (5 bases). CDR1 is SQVTM, CDR2 ANQGSEA, per germline. This CDR3 is built from 18 residues. V lost 1 base and J 2 bases, leaving 20 bases between the germline ends. CDR3 residues: CSVEGNSIFDSNTGELFF. The CDR3 DNA sequence: TGCAGCGTTGAAGGGAATAGCATTTTCGACAGTAACACCGGGGAGCTGTTTTTT.

This clonotype was seen at least ten times. V and J are TRBV28 and TRBJ1-5, with 7 nucleotides matching TRBD1. Trimming at V came to 7 bases and at J to 7 bases, leaving 4 bases not matched to a gene. This CDR3 region has 12 residues. Germline loops: CDR1 MDHEN, CDR2 SYDVKM. CDR3 nucleotide sequence: TGTGCCAGCAAGTCAGGGGGACAGCCCCAGCATTTT. Translation: CASKSGGQPQHF.

On this clonotype itself: A single base separates this from a much larger clone, so it may be a read error. The CDR3 ends on some other residue instead of the conserved phenylalanine or tryptophan, so this is likely a read error. The chain uses TRBV7-2 and TRBJ1-1, with D unclear. Germline V lookup: CDR1 SGHTA, CDR2 FQGNSA. The CDR3 is 11 amino acids. The ends were cut back, 5 bases at V and 5 bases at J, with 6 bases in the middle. In DNA, the CDR3 is TGTGCCAGCAGCCTAGGGACTGAAGCTTTCTCT. Encoded protein: CASSLGTEAFS.

In this sample, this clonotype turned up many times. The genes are TRBV29-1 and TRBJ2-2; a possible D gene is TRBD1 (6 bases). V lost 4 bases to trimming and J lost 6 bases, with 18 bases between them. The CDR3 spans 15 residues. CDR1 and CDR2 (germline): SQVTM, ANQGSEA. CDR3 bases: TGCAGCGTTGCGGCCCCGAGGGACACTCCCGGGGAGCTGTTTTTT. It specifies CSVAAPRDTPGELFF.

This clonotype was recorded a few times. This rearrangement joins TRBV29-1 to TRBJ2-1; 8 positions match TRBD2. The CDR3 spans 14 residues. CDR1 and CDR2 from the germline V gene are SQVTM and ANQGSEA. V was clipped by 3 bases and J by 8 bases; unmatched bases: 9. CDR3 DNA sequence: TGCAGCGTTGATGGGTCGGGAGGGCTGGATGAGCAGTTCTTC. Its translation: CSVDGSGGLDEQFF.

This clonotype was counted ten times or more. V usage is TRBV7-2 and J usage is TRBJ2-1; 7 nucleotides match TRBD2. Germline V gene data show CDR1 as SGHTA and CDR2 as FQGNSA. There are 15 residues in the CDR3. V trimming: 1 base; J trimming: 12 bases; junction bases outside the gene matches: 12. The CDR3 loop reads CASSLDWGEGQRQFF. The CDR3, as DNA: TGTGCCAGCAGCTTAGACTGGGGGGAGGGCCAGAGGCAGTTCTTC.

This clonotype was found many times. The chain couples TRBV7-9 to TRBJ2-5; a weak D match, TRBD2 (6 bases). This CDR3 has 14 residues. Germline lookup yields CDR1 SEHNR and CDR2 FQNEAQ (reference sequence). V was trimmed by 4 bases and J by 5 bases, leaving 14 bases between them. In nucleotides, the CDR3 is TGTGCCAGCAGCTCCACCCGGGAGCGGGAGACCCAGTACTTC. Encoded protein: CASSSTRERETQYF.

As for this clonotype: A read error may be the cause here, since a much bigger clone is one base away. This rearrangement joins TRBV30 to TRBJ2-2; a possible D gene is TRBD2 (6 bases). Deletions cut 2 bases from V and 3 bases from J, with 13 bases between. Germline V lookup: CDR1 GTSNPN, CDR2 SVGIG (reference sequence). The CDR3 is 15 residues long. The CDR3 loop is CAWSCPREYTGELFF. In DNA, the CDR3 is TGTGCCTGGAGTTGTCCCCGGGAGTACACCGGGGAGCTGTTTTTT.

This chain uses TRBV12-3 or TRBV12-4 with TRBJ1-4, with D possibly TRBD1 on 6 matching bases. The CDR3 runs 14 residues. V gave up 6 bases and J gave up 4 bases, with 12 bases separating them. The CDR3, as DNA: TGTGCCAGCAGCCCAGAGGGGGGTAATGAAAAACTGTTTTTT. Its translation is CASSPEGGNEKLFF.

This clonotype was observed many times. The chain employs TRBV20-1 and TRBJ2-1; TRBD2 agrees at 9 bases. The CDR3 runs 15 residues. V was clipped by 0 bases and J by 4 bases; unmatched bases: 4. Germline loops: CDR1 DFQATT, CDR2 SNEGSKA (reference sequence). As DNA, the CDR3 is TGCAGTGCTAGAGAAGTTAGCGGGAGATACAATGAGCAGTTCTTC. It translates to CSAREVSGRYNEQFF.

This clonotype has just a few counts. This chain connects TRBV29-1 to TRBJ2-1; 13 bases are a match to TRBD2. The germline gives CDR1 SQVTM, CDR2 ANQGSEA. This CDR3 spans 15 amino acids. With V trimmed by 7 bases and J by 4 bases, 7 bases remained unmatched. The CDR3 DNA reads as TGCAGCGGGCGTACGGGACTAGCGGGGTACAATGAGCAGTTCTTC. Encoded protein: CSGRTGLAGYNEQFF.